Each of the 7 T cell receptor beta chains below was sequenced from the same sample in a study of identifying expanded T cells in peripheral blood. Generated by immunoSEQ multiplex PCR, the TCRdb table keeps only in-frame clones and is missing some. The repertoire includes approximately 100,000 clones, roughly 91% of them detected once, and over 15% sits in the top ten. Material: blood. Source of these receptors: a person aged 18 to 69 in good health.

The chain recombines TRBV5-1 with TRBJ2-3, with 9 nucleotides matching TRBD2. Trimming took 0 bases from V and 4 from J; bases not matched to a gene: 9. In germline, CDR1 is SGHRS, CDR2 YFSETQ. The CDR3 contains 17 residues. CDR3 sequence reads: CASSLASSGVFSDTQYF. In DNA form, the CDR3 reads TGCGCCAGCAGCTTGGCATCTAGCGGGGTGTTCTCAGATACGCAGTATTTT.

The chain employs TRBV5-4 and TRBJ1-2, with 8 bases fitting TRBD1. There are 14 residues in the CDR3. V shed 6 bases and J 8 bases; nucleotides not matched to a gene: 12. Germline CDR1 SGHNT, CDR2 YYREEE (reference sequence). The CDR3 loop is CASTPTGEAVGYTF. CDR3 nucleotide sequence: TGTGCCAGCACCCCGACAGGGGAGGCGGTCGGCTACACCTTC.

J is TRBJ2-2 and V is TRBV19; D gene uncertain. The V gene lost 8 bases and the J gene lost 7 bases, with 5 bases spanning the gap. The CDR3 is 10 residues long. Germline values: CDR1 LNHDA, CDR2 SQIVND (reference sequence). This CDR3 is CASYFGELFF. CDR3 bases: TGTGCCAGTTATTTCGGGGAGCTGTTTTTT.

The gene calls are TRBV29-1 and TRBJ2-1, with 11 bases that match TRBD2. This CDR3 has 15 amino acids. The germline V gene has CDR1 SQVTM and CDR2 ANQGSEA. V lost 4 bases and J lost 2; bases outside the gene matches: 4. This CDR3 reads CSVGPGLAAYNEQFF. The CDR3 bases are TGCAGCGTTGGGCCGGGACTAGCGGCCTACAATGAGCAGTTCTTC.

The chain employs TRBV5-4 and TRBJ1-1; D is unclear. Deletions cut 3 bases from V and 2 bases from J, with 14 bases between. Germline CDR1 SGHNT, CDR2 YYREEE (reference sequence). This CDR3 region has 15 residues. In nucleotides, the CDR3 is TGTGCCAGCAGCTCCCCTTCAACGTTTAACACTGAAGCTTTCTTT. Amino acid sequence: CASSSPSTFNTEAFF.

The chain is built from TRBV5-3 and TRBJ2-7, with a weak D call TRBD1 (5 bases). TRBV5-3 is known as an ORF, though its function is uncertain. The germline V and J ends were trimmed by 6 bases and 2 bases, with 18 bases remaining between them. CDR3 length: 15 amino acids. The CDR3 sequence is CARILKGKAPYEQYF. Written as DNA, the CDR3 is TGTGCCAGAATCCTCAAGGGGAAGGCTCCCTACGAGCAGTACTTC.

The chain couples TRBV11-3 to TRBJ2-2; TRBD1 agrees at 11 bases. The CDR3 is made up of 16 amino acids. Per the germline V gene, CDR1 is SGHNT and CDR2 is YENEEA. V was clipped by 6 bases and J by 5 bases; unmatched bases: 8. The DNA of the CDR3 is TGTGCCAGCAGTCCGGGACAGGGGGATCGGACCGGGGAGCTGTTTTTT. Translating gives CASSPGQGDRTGELFF.